This T cell receptor beta chain was captured in a study of tumor-infiltrating lymphocytes in primary liver carcinoma. As for the study in general: T1-T3 N0M0 was the stage of the tumors, which were about 4.2 to 11 cm across.

Making TCR beta cDNA involved 400 to 600 ng total RNA and a constant-region primer. Researchers made the TCR beta libraries by running three nested multiplex PCR rounds with slightly modified ARM-PCR. Both of the initial two PCR rounds ran for approximately 11 cycles and employed TRBV1-TRBV30 forward primers alongside a C-beta reverse primer. TCRdb analysed the multiplex PCR reads with MiXCR anew, one entry per CDR3 protein. Among more than 100,000 distinct CDR3 sequences listed, roughly three fifths were seen once. Findings and limits, study-wide: All five tumor regions shared only about 8-25% of top clones. A significantly higher top-250-clone fraction was recorded for tumors than for blood (p = 0.039).

CDR1 is SGHNT, CDR2 YYREEE, per germline (reference sequence). The ends were cut back, 5 bases at V and 4 bases at J, with 17 bases in the middle. The CDR3 spans 15 residues. Bulk tissue was left unsorted, and RNA and DNA were co-extracted from 20-30 mg of it. Tumor samples all exceeded 80% viable tumor cells. Notes on this clonotype: Its antigen is not identified.

The receptor was isolated from a woman in her sixties with primary liver carcinoma and hepatitis B virus infection. Material for sequencing was liver tumor tissue from sampling region 1. Specified subset: tumor region T1, superior pole. The chain joins TRBV5-4 to TRBJ2-3; D is unclear. This CDR3 is CASSLRVASADTQYF. CDR3 nucleotides: TGTGCCAGCAGTCTTCGGGTGGCATCGGCAGATACGCAGTATTTT.